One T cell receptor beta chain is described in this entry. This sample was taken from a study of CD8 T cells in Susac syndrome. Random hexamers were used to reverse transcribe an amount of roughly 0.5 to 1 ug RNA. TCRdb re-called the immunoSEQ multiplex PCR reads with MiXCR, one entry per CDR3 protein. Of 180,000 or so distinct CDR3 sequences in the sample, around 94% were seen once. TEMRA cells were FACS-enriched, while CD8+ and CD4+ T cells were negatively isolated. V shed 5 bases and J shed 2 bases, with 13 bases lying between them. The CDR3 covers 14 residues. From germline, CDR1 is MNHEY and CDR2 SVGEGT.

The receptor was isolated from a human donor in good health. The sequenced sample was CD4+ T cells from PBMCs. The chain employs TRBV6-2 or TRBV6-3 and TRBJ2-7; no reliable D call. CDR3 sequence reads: CASSPRAITYEQYF. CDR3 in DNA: TGTGCCAGCAGTCCTCGGGCCATTACCTACGAGCAGTACTTC.